This T cell receptor beta chain originates from a study of vaccination and CD4 T cells after COVID-19. Across the whole study: Overlapping SARS-CoV-2, HCoV-NL63, HCoV-OC43 and HCoV-229E spike peptides stimulated the cells.

On this clonotype: Its antigen is not identified.

Treatment noted: approximately nine-day PBMC culture with coronavirus spike peptide pools or control peptides (ViraFEST assay). ViraFEST expanded antigen-specific T cells with peptide pools, then sequenced TCRs. After being plated at two million per well, PBMCs were cultured with about 10 IU/ml IL-2 and around 11 ug/ml peptide pools. By negative selection, CD4+ T cells were isolated once culture had run for around 9 days. Sequenced with the Oncomine TCR Beta short-read assay was DNA taken from cultured CD4+ T cells. One entry per CDR3 protein results from TCRdb running MiXCR on the PCR reads. Among 10,000 to 15,000 distinct CDR3 sequences listed, approximately 60% were seen once. The germline V gene encodes CDR1 SGHTA and CDR2 FQGNSA. This CDR3 is 15 amino acids long. V lost 4 bases to trimming and J lost 5 bases; unmatched junction nucleotides: 5.

The clonotype originates from a human donor who had recovered from COVID-19. This rearrangement joins TRBV7-2 to TRBJ1-6; 7 bases align to TRBD1. The sequenced sample consisted of CD4+ T cells from blood, cultured in vitro. CDR3 sequence: CASSSRDSHNSPLHF. DNA for the CDR3: TGTGCCAGCAGCTCTAGGGACAGTCATAATTCACCCCTCCACTTT.